These 2 T cell receptor beta chains were sequenced from one sample in a study of breast tumors, draining lymph nodes, adjacent tissues. TCRdb ran MiXCR on the multiplex PCR reads and lists one entry per CDR3 protein. The table records 150,000 to 200,000 distinct CDR3 sequences, around a third of them present only once. The lymph nodes were axillary draining lymph nodes from breast cancer patients. The sample comprised axillary lymph node tissue. Every receptor here comes from a female donor with breast cancer. Some clones in this sample may be carry-over from other donors' samples.

With respect to this clonotype: At one end the junction does not follow the germline gene, possibly because of a read error. The rearrangement uses TRBV14 and TRBJ1-4; TRBD1 aligns across 7 bases. The CDR3 sequence is 15 residues long. CDR1 is SGHDN, CDR2 FVKESK, per germline. The DNA for the CDR3 is TGTGCCATCAGCTCGGCGGGACAGAATAATGAAAAACTGTTTTTT. Translating it yields CAISSAGQNNEKLFF. The full variable domain, in which reference TRBV14 and TRBJ1-4 provide the parts outside the CDR3, is EAGVTQFPSHSVIEKGQTVTLRCDPISGHDNLYWYRRVMGKEIKFLLHFVKESKQDESGMPNNRFLAERTGGTYSTLKVQPAELEDSGVYFCAISSAGQNNEKLFFGSGTQLSVL.

As regards this clonotype: One junction end disagrees with the germline gene, perhaps due to a read error. The rearrangement links TRBV15 to TRBJ2-1, with 10 nucleotides matching TRBD2. CDR1 is LNHNV, CDR2 YYDKDF, per germline (reference sequence). This CDR3 contains 16 residues. The CDR3 is CAASSYASGGYNEQFF. The CDR3 DNA reads as TGTGCCGCCAGCAGCTACGCTAGCGGGGGTTACAATGAGCAGTTCTTC. The complete variable domain, with remaining parts taken from reference TRBV15 and TRBJ2-1, reads DAMVIQNPRYQVTQFGKPVTLSCSQTLNHNVMYWYQQKSSQAPKLLFHYYDKDFNNEADTPDNFQSRRPNTSFCFLDIRSPGLGDTAMYLCAASSYASGGYNEQFFGPGTRLTVL.